This is a list of T cell receptor beta chains from one sample in a study of cytomegalovirus exposure and HLA in healthy donors. Some clones are missing from TCRdb's copy, which holds only in-frame ones; the method was immunoSEQ multiplex PCR. The table shows approximately 170,000 clones, with around 70% occurring only once. Specimen: PBMCs. The receptors derive from a man younger than 35 in good health and CMV-seropositive. Each CDR3 is given with its conserved first and last residue. The order of the fields is clone size, V gene, CDR3 length, D gene, J gene, CDR3 DNA, CDR3 protein. A D gene is named only where the DNA matches it firmly. Expanded clones get a size class; other rows say once, few or many, or leave the size out.

clone_size: .
v_call: TRBV7-2
cdr3_length: 13
d_call: .
j_call: TRBJ2-3
cdr3_nt: TGTGCCAGCAGCTTTGGGGAGTCAGATACGCAGTATTTT
cdr3_aa: CASSFGESDTQYF

clone_size: .
v_call: TRBV27
cdr3_length: 16
d_call: TRBD1
j_call: TRBJ1-1
cdr3_nt: TGTGCCAGCAGTTTTGGACCGGACAGGGTAAACACTGAAGCTTTCTTT
cdr3_aa: CASSFGPDRVNTEAFF

clone_size: .
v_call: TRBV5-1
cdr3_length: 14
d_call: .
j_call: TRBJ1-4
cdr3_nt: TGCGCCAGCAGCTTTACGGGTCCTAATGAAAAACTGTTTTTT
cdr3_aa: CASSFTGPNEKLFF

clone_size: .
v_call: TRBV11-1
cdr3_length: 13
d_call: TRBD1
j_call: TRBJ1-2
cdr3_nt: TGTGCCAGCAGTACGGACAGGTCCTATGGCTACACCTTC
cdr3_aa: CASSTDRSYGYTF

clone_size: .
v_call: TRBV5-4
cdr3_length: 15
d_call: .
j_call: TRBJ2-4
cdr3_nt: TGTGCCAGCAGCTTTTCTGCAGGGTTCCAAAACATTCAGTACTTC
cdr3_aa: CASSFSAGFQNIQYF

clone_size: .
v_call: TRBV4-1
cdr3_length: 14
d_call: .
j_call: TRBJ1-6
cdr3_nt: TGCGCCAGCAGCCTACAGACAGCCTCTTCACCCCTCCACTTT
cdr3_aa: CASSLQTASSPLHF

clone_size: few
v_call: TRBV2
cdr3_length: 15
d_call: TRBD2
j_call: TRBJ2-1
cdr3_nt: TGTGCCAGCATGGGTAGCGGGAGGGCCTATGTTGAGCAGTTCTTC
cdr3_aa: CASMGSGRAYVEQFF

clone_size: .
v_call: TRBV5-6
cdr3_length: 15
d_call: TRBD1
j_call: TRBJ1-6
cdr3_nt: TGTGCCAGCAGCTTCGGGACAGGGGCTAATTCACCCCTCCACTTT
cdr3_aa: CASSFGTGANSPLHF

clone_size: .
v_call: TRBV30
cdr3_length: 12
d_call: .
j_call: TRBJ1-1
cdr3_nt: TGTGCCTGCTTTGACAGGAAGACTGAAGCTTTCTTT
cdr3_aa: CACFDRKTEAFF

clone_size: .
v_call: TRBV7-8
cdr3_length: 15
d_call: TRBD2
j_call: TRBJ2-1
cdr3_nt: TGTGCCAGCACCCAAGCGGGATTTTTTTACAATGAGCAGTTCTTC
cdr3_aa: CASTQAGFFYNEQFF

clone_size: .
v_call: TRBV12-5
cdr3_length: 14
d_call: .
j_call: TRBJ1-2
cdr3_nt: TGTGCTAGTGGTTTGGCCCGACAGGTTGCTGGCTACACCTTC
cdr3_aa: CASGLARQVAGYTF

clone_size: .
v_call: TRBV5-1
cdr3_length: 15
d_call: TRBD2
j_call: TRBJ2-1
cdr3_nt: TGCGCCAGCAGCCGGACTAGCGGGTCGTCCAATGAGCAGTTCTTC
cdr3_aa: CASSRTSGSSNEQFF

clone_size: .
v_call: TRBV5-4
cdr3_length: 15
d_call: .
j_call: TRBJ2-2
cdr3_nt: TGTGCCAGCAGCTTGGGGAGCGAGAACACCGGGGAGCTGTTTTTT
cdr3_aa: CASSLGSENTGELFF